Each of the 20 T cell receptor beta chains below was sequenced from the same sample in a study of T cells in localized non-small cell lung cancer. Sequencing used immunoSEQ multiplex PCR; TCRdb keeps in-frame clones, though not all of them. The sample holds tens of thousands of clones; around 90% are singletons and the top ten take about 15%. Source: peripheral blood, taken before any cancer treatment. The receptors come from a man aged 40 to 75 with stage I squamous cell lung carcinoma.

The CDR3, as DNA: TGTGCCAGCAGCTTGTGGGGAACCGGGGAGCTGTTTTTT. Amino acid sequence: CASSLWGTGELFF. The V and J genes are TRBV5-6 and TRBJ2-2; D gene uncertain. The V and J ends lost 1 base and 5 bases respectively, with 6 bases between them. Germline CDR1 and CDR2: SGHDT and YYEEEE. This CDR3 has 13 residues. Using reference TRBV5-6 and TRBJ2-2 for the parts outside the CDR3, the full variable domain is DAGVTQSPTHLIKTRGQQVTLRCSPKSGHDTVSWYQQALGQGPQFIFQYYEEEERQRGNFPDRFSGHQFPNYSSELNVNALLLGDSALYLCASSLWGTGELFFGEGSRLTVL.

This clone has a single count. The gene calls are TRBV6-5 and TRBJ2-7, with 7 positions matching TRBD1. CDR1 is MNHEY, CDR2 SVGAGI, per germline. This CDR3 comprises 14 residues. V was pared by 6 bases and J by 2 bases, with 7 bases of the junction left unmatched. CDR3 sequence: CASSPGGIAYEQYF. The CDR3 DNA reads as TGTGCCAGCAGCCCAGGGGGTATCGCCTACGAGCAGTACTTC.

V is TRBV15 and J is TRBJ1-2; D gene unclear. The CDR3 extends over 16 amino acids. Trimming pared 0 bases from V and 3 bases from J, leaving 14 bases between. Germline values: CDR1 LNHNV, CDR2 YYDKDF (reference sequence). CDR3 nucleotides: TGTGCCACCAGCAGAGATCATAGGGATCACCACTATGGCTACACCTTC. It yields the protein CATSRDHRDHHYGYTF.

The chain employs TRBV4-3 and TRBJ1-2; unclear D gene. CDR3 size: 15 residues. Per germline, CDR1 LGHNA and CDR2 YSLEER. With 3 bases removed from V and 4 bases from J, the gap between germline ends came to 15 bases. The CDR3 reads CASSQATEGSYGYTF. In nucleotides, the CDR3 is TGCGCCAGCAGCCAGGCAACAGAGGGTTCCTATGGCTACACCTTC.

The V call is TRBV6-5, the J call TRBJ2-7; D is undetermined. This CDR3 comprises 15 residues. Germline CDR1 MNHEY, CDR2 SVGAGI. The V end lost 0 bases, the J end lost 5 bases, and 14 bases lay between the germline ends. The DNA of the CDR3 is TGTGCCAGCAGTTACTCGGGGTCTCAGGTCGACGAGCAGTACTTC. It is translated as CASSYSGSQVDEQYF.

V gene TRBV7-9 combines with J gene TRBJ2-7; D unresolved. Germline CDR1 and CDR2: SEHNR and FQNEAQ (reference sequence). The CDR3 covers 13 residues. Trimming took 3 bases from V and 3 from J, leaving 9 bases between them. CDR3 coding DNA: TGTGCCAGCAGCTTGAGTATAGGCTACGAGCAGTACTTC. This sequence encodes CASSLSIGYEQYF. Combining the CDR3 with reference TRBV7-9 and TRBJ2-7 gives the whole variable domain DTGVSQNPRHKITKRGQNVTFRCDPISEHNRLYWYRQTLGQGPEFLTYFQNEAQLEKSRLLSDRFSAERPKGSFSTLEIQRTEQGDSAMYLCASSLSIGYEQYFGPGTRLTVT.

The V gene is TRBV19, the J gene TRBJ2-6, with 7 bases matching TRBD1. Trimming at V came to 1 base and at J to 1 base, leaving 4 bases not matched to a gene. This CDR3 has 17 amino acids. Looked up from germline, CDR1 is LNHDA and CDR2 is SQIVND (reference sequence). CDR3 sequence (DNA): TGTGCCAGTAGTATAGTTAACAGGGGTTCTGGGGCCAACGTCCTGACTTTC. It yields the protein CASSIVNRGSGANVLTF.

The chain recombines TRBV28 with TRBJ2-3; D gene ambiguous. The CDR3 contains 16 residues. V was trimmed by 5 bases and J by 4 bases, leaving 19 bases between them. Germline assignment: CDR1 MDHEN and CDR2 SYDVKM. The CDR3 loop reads CASSPTTGLGADTQYF. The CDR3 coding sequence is TGTGCCAGCAGTCCCACCACCGGGCTAGGTGCAGATACGCAGTATTTT.

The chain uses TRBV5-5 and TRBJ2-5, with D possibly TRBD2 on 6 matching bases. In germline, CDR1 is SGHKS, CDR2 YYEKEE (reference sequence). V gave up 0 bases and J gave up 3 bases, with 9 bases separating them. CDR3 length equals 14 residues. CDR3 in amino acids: CASSLVSGEETQYF. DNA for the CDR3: TGTGCCAGCAGCTTGGTGTCGGGGGAAGAGACCCAGTACTTC.

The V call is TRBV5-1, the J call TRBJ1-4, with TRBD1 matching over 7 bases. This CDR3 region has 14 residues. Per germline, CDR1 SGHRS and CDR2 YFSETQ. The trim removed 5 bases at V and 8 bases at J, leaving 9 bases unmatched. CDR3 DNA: TGCGCCAGCAGGGTCGGGACAGTCAACGAAAAACTGTTTTTT. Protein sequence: CASRVGTVNEKLFF. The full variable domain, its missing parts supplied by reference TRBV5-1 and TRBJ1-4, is KAGVTQTPRYLIKTRGQQVTLSCSPISGHRSVSWYQQTPGQGLQFLFEYFSETQRNKGNFPGRFSGRQFSNSRSEMNVSTLELGDSALYLCASRVGTVNEKLFFGSGTQLSVL.

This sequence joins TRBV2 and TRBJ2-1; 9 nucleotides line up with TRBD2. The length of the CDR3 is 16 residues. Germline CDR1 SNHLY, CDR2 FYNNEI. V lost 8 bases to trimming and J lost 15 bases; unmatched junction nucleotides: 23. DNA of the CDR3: TGTGCCAGCCTCCGACTGCGGGAGCGGGGGGATAAATCCCCGTTCTTC. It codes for CASLRLRERGDKSPFF.

CDR3 coding DNA: TGTGCCAGCAGCAAGTCGAGGGATGCTTACAATGAGCAGTTCTTC. It is translated as CASSKSRDAYNEQFF. This chain joins TRBV2 and TRBJ2-1; D perhaps matches TRBD2 (5 bases). Per the germline V gene, CDR1 is SNHLY and CDR2 is FYNNEI. This CDR3 contains 15 residues. V was trimmed by 6 bases and J by 4 bases, leaving 16 bases between them.

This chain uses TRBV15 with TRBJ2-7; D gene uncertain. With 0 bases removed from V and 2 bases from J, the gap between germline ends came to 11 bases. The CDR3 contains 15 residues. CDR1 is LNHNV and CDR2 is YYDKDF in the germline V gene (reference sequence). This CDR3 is CATSRDREKTYEQYF. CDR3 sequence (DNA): TGTGCCACCAGCAGAGATCGCGAGAAAACCTACGAGCAGTACTTC.

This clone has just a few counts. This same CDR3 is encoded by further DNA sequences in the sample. The CDR3 DNA is TGTGCCAGCAGCCAAGTGACAGGGTGGAACACTGAAGCTTTCTTT. Its protein product is CASSQVTGWNTEAFF. The chain couples TRBV14 to TRBJ1-1; TRBD1 aligns across 7 bases. The CDR3 runs 15 residues. Germline V gives CDR1 SGHDN, CDR2 FVKESK. V lost 1 base to trimming and J lost 1 base; unmatched junction nucleotides: 3.

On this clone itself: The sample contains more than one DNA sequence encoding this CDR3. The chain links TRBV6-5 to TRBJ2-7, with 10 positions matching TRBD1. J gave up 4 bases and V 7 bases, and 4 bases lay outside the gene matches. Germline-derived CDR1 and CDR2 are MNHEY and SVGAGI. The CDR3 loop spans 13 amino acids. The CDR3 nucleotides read TGTGCCAGCAAGGGACAGGGGTTGTACGAGCAGTACTTC. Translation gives CASKGQGLYEQYF.

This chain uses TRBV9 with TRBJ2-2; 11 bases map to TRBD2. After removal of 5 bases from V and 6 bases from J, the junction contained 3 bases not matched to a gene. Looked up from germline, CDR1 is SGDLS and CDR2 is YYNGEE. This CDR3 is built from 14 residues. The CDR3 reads CASRASGGPGELFF. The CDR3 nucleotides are TGTGCCAGCAGGGCTAGCGGGGGGCCCGGGGAGCTGTTTTTT.

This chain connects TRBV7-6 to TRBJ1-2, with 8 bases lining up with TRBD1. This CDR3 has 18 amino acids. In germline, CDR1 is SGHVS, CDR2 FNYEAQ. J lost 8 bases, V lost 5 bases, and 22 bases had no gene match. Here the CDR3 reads CASSRRAAGQGAWVGYTF. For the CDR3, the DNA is TGTGCCAGCAGCCGCAGAGCTGCCGGACAGGGCGCCTGGGTAGGCTACACCTTC.

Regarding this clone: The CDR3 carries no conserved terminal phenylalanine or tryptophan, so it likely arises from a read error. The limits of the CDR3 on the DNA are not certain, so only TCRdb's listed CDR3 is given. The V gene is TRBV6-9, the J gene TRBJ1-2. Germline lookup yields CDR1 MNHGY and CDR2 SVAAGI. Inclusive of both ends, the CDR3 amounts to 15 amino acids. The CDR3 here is CASSVGRPYGKTYGY.

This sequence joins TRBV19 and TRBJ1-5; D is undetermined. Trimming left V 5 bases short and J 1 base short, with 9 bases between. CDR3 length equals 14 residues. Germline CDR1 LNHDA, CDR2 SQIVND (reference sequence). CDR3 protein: CASSVRSSNQPQHF. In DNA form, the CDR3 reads TGTGCCAGTAGTGTGAGGTCGAGCAATCAGCCCCAGCATTTT. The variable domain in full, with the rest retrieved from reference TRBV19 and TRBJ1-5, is DGGITQSPKYLFRKEGQNVTLSCEQNLNHDAMYWYRQDPGQGLRLIYYSQIVNDFQKGDIAEGYSVSREKKESFPLTVTSAQKNPTAFYLCASSVRSSNQPQHFGDGTRLSIL.

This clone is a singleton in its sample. CDR3 DNA: TGTGCCAGCAGCTTCCTAGCGGGGGGGACAGATACGCAGTATTTT. Amino acids: CASSFLAGGTDTQYF. V and J are TRBV7-9 and TRBJ2-3, with 12 positions matching TRBD2. Per germline, CDR1 SEHNR and CDR2 FQNEAQ (reference sequence). The CDR3 is made up of 15 amino acids. After removal of 3 bases from V and 3 bases from J, the junction contained 1 base not matched to a gene.